This T cell receptor (beta chain) was obtained from a study of T cell responses to AZD1222 COVID-19 vaccine. Study-wide points: Donors were mostly white British, more females; clonal diversity possibly underestimated. Spike as a whole was targeted by vaccine-associated CD4 TCRs, dominant at 160-218 and 743-854.

The assay was immunoSEQ multiplex PCR, and TCRdb's table has in-frame clones only and misses some. Here the sample spans around 170,000 clones, about nine tenths being singletons. Trimming pared 2 bases from V and 0 bases from J, leaving 5 bases between. Germline V gene lookup returns CDR1 SGHTA and CDR2 FQGTGA. The CDR3 is made up of 14 amino acids. A note on this clone: Its antigen is still unknown.

This sequence originates from an adult who received the AZD1222 COVID-19 vaccine. The specimen comprised peripheral blood, sampled 28 days after the second AZD1222 dose. This chain joins TRBV7-3 and TRBJ2-1; D perhaps matches TRBD1 (5 bases). DNA for the CDR3: TGTGCCAGCAGCTTAGACAGCTCCTACAATGAGCAGTTCTTC. This sequence encodes CASSLDSSYNEQFF.